This record looks at one T cell receptor (delta chain) sequence and its context. The target of this receptor is not known. The TCRdb protein comes from a much larger clone and disagrees with this DNA's translation at residue 14, likely due to a read error; the protein given here is derived from the DNA. The data derive from a study of γδ T cells in repeated Plasmodium falciparum infection (dated by TCRdb to the early 2020s). Some background on the complete study: In the natural-infection arm, Malian children exposed to intense seasonal malaria transmission were enrolled and compared against age and gender matched Australian children. Malian gammadelta TCR repertoires were analysed cross-sectionally during no-transmission periods and longitudinally across acute febrile malaria episodes. Several malaria-naive U.S. adults underwent four controlled human malaria infections by bites from P. falciparum NF54-infected Anopheles stephensi mosquitoes over roughly 580 days. The study examined how repeated Plasmodium falciparum infection shapes the human gammadelta T cell repertoire, using natural infection in Mali and controlled human malaria infection. Samples from controlled-infection subjects were taken at baseline, right before selected infections, and 21 days after each infection.

The library was prepared using multiplex PCR. The reads were generated on an Illumina MiSeq. Every sorted gammadelta T cell sample had both its TCR gamma (TRG) and TCR delta (TRD) chains sequenced. On the study's bioinformatics: The repertoire analyses used clonotype tree plots, the accumulated frequency of the top 20 clonotypes, and diversity index (DI) and D75 metrics. TCRdb recomputed clones from the public reads with CATT; identical DNA rows were then combined. TCRdb's processing, not the study's, gives the V and J calls here. Recorded for this sample are about 89,000 delta-chain clones; over 1.1% of them occurred a single time. Jointly, the top ten make up more than 7% of the sample. From the germline V gene, CDR1 is GEAIGNYY and CDR2 is EKD. The CDR3, cysteine through phenylalanine, is 17 amino acids long. Here the CDR3 DNA is all that survives: 51 bases in frame from base 1. Vgamma9/Vdelta2+ and Vdelta2-negative gammadelta T cell populations were flow-sorted from peripheral blood mononuclear cells for bulk TCR repertoire analysis.

The investigation overall reported the following: The Malian cohort came from a small rural village of predominantly one ethnic group, limiting generalizability. A highly stable polyclonal repertoire over time and infection, with many inter-individual overlapping TCRgamma sequences, was shown by Vgamma9/Vdelta2+ TCR repertoires. The controlled-infection cohort was small, limiting analysis of inter-individual variability in gammadelta T cell responses. Repeated controlled infections appeared to drive waves of new clonotype selection in Vdelta2-negative, largely Vdelta1+, gammadelta TCR repertoires. Vdelta2-negative gammadelta TCR repertoires from Malian children appeared more clonally expanded, less diverse and less shared than those of Australian children.

The sample was gamma-delta T cells from blood. This receptor was identified in a pool of human donors (malaria-infected and uninfected, not separated). This sequence uses TRDV2 and TRDJ1, with 9 central nucleotides matching TRDD3. The J gene was missing in TCRdb and was found by matching the end of the DNA to germline. This receptor has the CDR3 CACDMVGDTRFTDRLIF. The sequence in DNA is TGTGCCTGTGACATGGTAGGGGATACGCGATTCACCGATAGACTCATCTTT.